The rows below give T cell receptor beta chains drawn from one sample of a study of blood T cell repertoires in COVID-19. TCRdb keeps only in-frame clones here, not all; method: immunoSEQ multiplex PCR. The sample records 84,000 or so clones, approximately 80% being singletons. The sample consisted of peripheral blood. Source of these receptors: a woman in her thirties or forties with active or convalescent COVID-19. Each CDR3 is given with its conserved first and last residue. A D gene is named only where the DNA matches it firmly. Size is stated for part of the rows, as once, few or many counts, or as a class when the clone is expanded.

CDR3: CASRPLRAGDYGYTF
DNA: TGTGCCAGCAGGCCTTTAAGGGCGGGGGACTATGGCTACACCTTC
size: .
J: TRBJ1-2
V: TRBV6-5
D: .

CDR3: CASSQAGGAGYTF
DNA: TGTGCCAGCAGCCAAGCGGGAGGGGCAGGCTACACCTTC
size: .
J: TRBJ1-2
V: TRBV14
D: .

CDR3: CASRRDRGTYEQYF
DNA: TGTGCCAGCAGGCGGGACAGGGGTACCTACGAGCAGTACTTC
size: few
J: TRBJ2-7
V: TRBV7-9
D: TRBD1

CDR3: CASGAGPNQPQHF
DNA: TGTGCCAGCGGGGCCGGGCCTAATCAGCCCCAGCATTTT
size: .
J: TRBJ1-5
V: TRBV7-8
D: .

CDR3: CASRGSGKGGYTF
DNA: TGTGCCAGTAGGGGGTCGGGTAAGGGCGGCTACACCTTC
size: .
J: TRBJ1-2
V: TRBV5-3
D: .

CDR3: CASSKPGRAGELFF
DNA: TGTGCCAGTAGTAAACCAGGGAGGGCCGGGGAGCTGTTTTTT
size: .
J: TRBJ2-2
V: TRBV19
D: TRBD2

CDR3: CASSLLGTGDDEQYF
DNA: TGTGCCAGCAGCTTACTTGGGACAGGGGACGACGAGCAGTACTTC
size: few
J: TRBJ2-7
V: TRBV5-6
D: TRBD1

CDR3: CASSLEGGGGNQPQHF
DNA: TGTGCCAGCAGCTTAGAAGGGGGCGGTGGCAATCAGCCCCAGCATTTT
size: .
J: TRBJ1-5
V: TRBV11-2
D: TRBD1

CDR3: CASSLFVQGTGYTF
DNA: TGTGCCAGCAGTTTATTTGTACAGGGAACTGGCTACACCTTC
size: .
J: TRBJ1-2
V: TRBV28
D: .

CDR3: CASSIDRYSAGELFF
DNA: TGTGCCAGTAGTATAGATCGATATAGTGCGGGGGAGCTGTTTTTT
size: .
J: TRBJ2-2
V: TRBV19
D: .

CDR3: CASSTPGQGALRYGYTF
DNA: TGTGCCAGCAGCACTCCGGGACAGGGGGCTTTACGGTATGGCTACACCTTC
size: .
J: TRBJ1-2
V: TRBV11-2
D: TRBD1

CDR3: CASLARGKGSNQPQHF
DNA: TGTGCCAGTCTCGCCAGGGGGAAGGGTAGCAATCAGCCCCAGCATTTT
size: once
J: TRBJ1-5
V: TRBV19
D: TRBD1

CDR3: CASSFGGQETQYF
DNA: TGTGCCAGCAGCTTCGGGGGACAAGAGACCCAGTACTTC
size: .
J: TRBJ2-5
V: TRBV3-1/TRBV3-2
D: .

CDR3: CASSYRQGSYEQYF
DNA: TGTGCCAGCAGCTATCGACAGGGTTCCTACGAGCAGTACTTC
size: .
J: TRBJ2-7
V: TRBV7-2
D: TRBD1

CDR3: CASSLGPGSYEQYF
DNA: TGTGCCAGCAGCTTAGGTCCAGGGTCCTACGAGCAGTACTTC
size: .
J: TRBJ2-7
V: TRBV11-2
D: .

CDR3: CASSITSGSSYEQYF
DNA: TGTGCCAGTAGTATAACTAGCGGGAGCTCCTACGAGCAGTACTTC
size: .
J: TRBJ2-7
V: TRBV19
D: TRBD2

CDR3: CASSFGGTNTGELFF
DNA: TGTGCCAGCAGCTTCGGCGGGACGAACACCGGGGAGCTGTTTTTT
size: .
J: TRBJ2-2
V: TRBV7-3
D: .

CDR3: CASSLGGPDTQYF
DNA: TGTGCCAGCAGCTTAGGAGGGCCAGATACGCAGTATTTT
size: .
J: TRBJ2-3
V: TRBV11-3
D: .

CDR3: CSVGPEGDYEQYF
DNA: TGCAGCGTTGGGCCGGAGGGAGACTACGAGCAGTACTTC
size: .
J: TRBJ2-7
V: TRBV29-1
D: .

CDR3: CASSKGSEEQGAQETQYF
DNA: TGTGCCAGCAGCAAAGGTTCCGAAGAACAGGGGGCTCAAGAGACCCAGTACTTC
size: .
J: TRBJ2-5
V: TRBV21-1
D: .

CDR3: CASSEAGTGPQETQYF
DNA: TGTGCCAGCAGCGAAGCCGGGACAGGGCCCCAAGAGACCCAGTACTTC
size: .
J: TRBJ2-5
V: TRBV11-3
D: TRBD1

CDR3: CATDSYSNQPQHF
DNA: TGTGCCACGGACAGCTATAGCAATCAGCCCCAGCATTTT
size: .
J: TRBJ1-5
V: TRBV19
D: .

CDR3: CASSLGGGSNEQFF
DNA: TGTGCCAGCAGCCTGGGAGGGGGAAGCAATGAGCAGTTCTTC
size: few
J: TRBJ2-1
V: TRBV4-2
D: .

CDR3: CSVESWTGGGYTF
DNA: TGCAGCGTTGAAAGTTGGACAGGTGGAGGCTACACCTTC
size: .
J: TRBJ1-2
V: TRBV29-1
D: TRBD1

CDR3: CATSPSGGLNEQYF
DNA: TGTGCCACCAGTCCTAGCGGGGGCTTGAACGAGCAGTACTTC
size: .
J: TRBJ2-7
V: TRBV24-1
D: TRBD2

CDR3: CASSSPRELNEKLFF
DNA: TGTGCCAGCAGCAGCCCTCGGGAGCTTAATGAAAAACTGTTTTTT
size: few
J: TRBJ1-4
V: TRBV5-6
D: .

CDR3: CSASKDTQYF
DNA: TGCAGTGCTAGCAAAGATACGCAGTATTTT
size: .
J: TRBJ2-3
V: TRBV20-1
D: .

CDR3: CASSWDRAGNEQFF
DNA: TGTGCCAGCAGTTGGGACAGGGCAGGCAATGAGCAGTTCTTC
size: .
J: TRBJ2-1
V: TRBV27
D: TRBD1

CDR3: CASSLDSSRELFF
DNA: TGTGCCAGCAGTTTAGACAGTTCCAGGGAGCTGTTTTTT
size: .
J: TRBJ2-2
V: TRBV28
D: .

CDR3: CASSIQTIYLYNEQFF
DNA: TGTGCCAGCTCTATCCAGACTATTTATCTCTACAATGAGCAGTTCTTC
size: .
J: TRBJ2-1
V: TRBV18
D: .

CDR3: CASSLRIAGGRDTQYF
DNA: TGTGCCAGCAGTCTTAGAATAGCGGGGGGGAGAGATACGCAGTATTTT
size: .
J: TRBJ2-3
V: TRBV27
D: TRBD2

CDR3: CASSIFLGSGGPDTQYF
DNA: TGTGCCAGTAGTATCTTCCTGGGTAGCGGGGGGCCAGATACGCAGTATTTT
size: .
J: TRBJ2-3
V: TRBV19
D: TRBD2

CDR3: CASSQGSSSGANVLTF
DNA: TGCGCCAGCAGCCAAGGGAGCAGCTCTGGGGCCAACGTCCTGACTTTC
size: .
J: TRBJ2-6
V: TRBV4-3
D: .

CDR3: CASSRGGTGGNHYGYTF
DNA: TGTGCCAGCAGCCGAGGGGGGACAGGGGGCAATCACTATGGCTACACCTTC
size: .
J: TRBJ1-2
V: TRBV28
D: TRBD1

CDR3: CASSFGGSEDTQYF
DNA: TGTGCCAGCAGCTTTGGCGGGAGCGAAGATACGCAGTATTTT
size: .
J: TRBJ2-3
V: TRBV13
D: TRBD2

CDR3: CASSGRGSSYNEQFF
DNA: TGTGCCAGCAGCGGACGGGGGAGCTCCTACAATGAGCAGTTCTTC
size: .
J: TRBJ2-1
V: TRBV7-9
D: .

CDR3: CASSRTRDRTDTQYF
DNA: TGTGCCAGCTCACGCACCAGGGATCGCACAGATACGCAGTATTTT
size: once
J: TRBJ2-3
V: TRBV18
D: .

CDR3: CASSSELAYTGELFF
DNA: TGTGCCAGCAGCTCTGAACTAGCGTACACCGGGGAGCTGTTTTTT
size: .
J: TRBJ2-2
V: TRBV7-2
D: TRBD2

CDR3: CASSLRQRKDTQYF
DNA: TGTGCCAGCAGCTTACGTCAGCGGAAAGATACGCAGTATTTT
size: .
J: TRBJ2-3
V: TRBV7-2
D: .

CDR3: CASSAGTSGRTTDTQYF
DNA: TGTGCCAGCAGCGCCGGGACTAGCGGGAGGACCACAGATACGCAGTATTTT
size: few
J: TRBJ2-3
V: TRBV11-3
D: TRBD2

CDR3: CASSQYRGSGYTF
DNA: TGCGCCAGCAGCCAATACAGGGGTAGCGGCTACACCTTC
size: .
J: TRBJ1-2
V: TRBV4-3
D: TRBD1

CDR3: CASSQDGVLTEAFF
DNA: TGCGCCAGCAGCCAAGACGGGGTTTTGACTGAAGCTTTCTTT
size: few
J: TRBJ1-1
V: TRBV4-1
D: .

CDR3: CASKQGWNTGELFF
DNA: TGTGCCAGCAAACAGGGATGGAACACCGGGGAGCTGTTTTTT
size: .
J: TRBJ2-2
V: TRBV6-5
D: .

CDR3: CAMRSGNTGELFF
DNA: TGTGCCATGAGGTCGGGGAACACCGGGGAGCTGTTTTTT
size: .
J: TRBJ2-2
V: TRBV10-3
D: .

CDR3: CASSSGTRGKLFF
DNA: TGTGCCAGCAGTTCTGGGACAAGGGGGAAACTGTTTTTT
size: .
J: TRBJ1-4
V: TRBV6-5
D: .

CDR3: CASSLTGTYEQYF
DNA: TGTGCCAGCAGCTTGACAGGGACCTACGAGCAGTACTTC
size: .
J: TRBJ2-7
V: TRBV5-6
D: .

CDR3: CAISESGQMNQPQHF
DNA: TGTGCCATCAGTGAGTCCGGACAGATGAATCAGCCCCAGCATTTT
size: .
J: TRBJ1-5
V: TRBV10-3
D: .

CDR3: CASTRTGPLSGNTIYF
DNA: TGTGCCAGCACCAGGACAGGGCCCCTCTCTGGAAACACCATATATTTT
size: .
J: TRBJ1-3
V: TRBV11-2
D: TRBD1

CDR3: CASSEGGVGGYTF
DNA: TGTGCCAGCAGTGAGGGAGGGGTCGGCGGCTACACCTTC
size: few
J: TRBJ1-2
V: TRBV28
D: .